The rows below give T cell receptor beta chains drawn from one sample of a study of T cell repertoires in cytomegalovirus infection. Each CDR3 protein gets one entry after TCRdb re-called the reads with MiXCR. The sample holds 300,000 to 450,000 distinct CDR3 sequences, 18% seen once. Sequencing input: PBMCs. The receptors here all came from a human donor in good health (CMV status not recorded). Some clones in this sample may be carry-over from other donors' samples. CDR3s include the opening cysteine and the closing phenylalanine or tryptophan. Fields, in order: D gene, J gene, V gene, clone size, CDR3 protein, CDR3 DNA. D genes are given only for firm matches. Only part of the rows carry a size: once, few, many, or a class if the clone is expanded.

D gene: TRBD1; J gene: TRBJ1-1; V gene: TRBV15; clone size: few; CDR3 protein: CATSTRDRENTEAFF; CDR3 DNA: TGTGCCACCAGCACCCGGGACAGGGAGAACACTGAAGCTTTCTTT
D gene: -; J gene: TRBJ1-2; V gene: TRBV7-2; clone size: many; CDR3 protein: CASSLVRQDYGYTF; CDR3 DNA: TGTGCCAGCAGCCTTGTTCGGCAGGACTATGGCTACACCTTC
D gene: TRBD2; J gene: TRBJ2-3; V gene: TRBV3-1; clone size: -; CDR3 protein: CASSLSGIGTDTQYF; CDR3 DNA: TGTGCCAGCAGCCTAAGCGGGATTGGTACAGATACGCAGTATTTT
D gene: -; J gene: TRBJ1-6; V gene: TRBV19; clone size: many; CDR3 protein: CASSPTRNSPLHF; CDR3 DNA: TGTGCCAGTAGTCCGACACGCAATTCACCCCTCCACTTT
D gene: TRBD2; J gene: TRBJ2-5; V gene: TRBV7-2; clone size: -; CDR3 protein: CASSSIGLAAMGGETQYF; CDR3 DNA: TGTGCCAGCAGCTCCATCGGACTAGCGGCCATGGGTGGAGAGACCCAGTACTTC
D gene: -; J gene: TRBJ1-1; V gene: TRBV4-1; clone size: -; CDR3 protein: CASSQIQDGTEAFF; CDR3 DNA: TGCGCCAGCAGCCAAATTCAGGACGGCACTGAAGCTTTCTTT
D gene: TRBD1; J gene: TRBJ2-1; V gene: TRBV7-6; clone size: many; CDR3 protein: CASRQGAGEQFF; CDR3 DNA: TGTGCCAGCAGGCAGGGGGCTGGCGAGCAGTTCTTC
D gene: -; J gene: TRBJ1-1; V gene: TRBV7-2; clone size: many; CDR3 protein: CASSLADGYTEAFF; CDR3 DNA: TGTGCCAGCAGCTTAGCGGACGGATACACTGAAGCTTTCTTT
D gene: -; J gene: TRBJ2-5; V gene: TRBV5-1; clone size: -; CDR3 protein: CASSLRTPETQYF; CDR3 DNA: TGCGCCAGCAGCTTGCGCACCCCAGAGACCCAGTACTTC
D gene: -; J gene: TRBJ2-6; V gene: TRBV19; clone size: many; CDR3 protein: CASREGSSGANVLTF; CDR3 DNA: TGTGCCAGTAGGGAGGGATCTTCTGGGGCCAACGTCCTGACTTTC
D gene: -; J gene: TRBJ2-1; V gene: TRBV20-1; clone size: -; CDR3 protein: CSARDRGNEQFF; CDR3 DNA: TGCAGTGCTAGAGATAGGGGGAATGAGCAGTTCTTC
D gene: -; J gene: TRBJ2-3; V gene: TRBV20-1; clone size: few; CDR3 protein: CSAGLTGTGDTQYF; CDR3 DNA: TGCAGTGCGGGCCTAACGGGGACTGGGGATACGCAGTATTTT
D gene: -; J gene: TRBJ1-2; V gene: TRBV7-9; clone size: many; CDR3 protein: CASSSTVIHGYTF; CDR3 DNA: TGTGCCAGCAGCTCGACAGTCATCCATGGCTACACCTTC
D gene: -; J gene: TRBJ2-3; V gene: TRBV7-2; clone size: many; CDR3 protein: CASSSLKVTDTQYF; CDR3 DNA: TGTGCCAGCAGCTCTTTGAAGGTCACAGATACGCAGTATTTT
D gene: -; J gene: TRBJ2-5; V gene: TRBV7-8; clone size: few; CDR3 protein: CASSLDPETQYF; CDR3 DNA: TGTGCCAGCAGCTTAGATCCAGAGACCCAGTACTTC
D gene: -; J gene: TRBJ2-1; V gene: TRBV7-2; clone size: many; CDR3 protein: CASSFRGDEQFF; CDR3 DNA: TGTGCCAGCAGTTTTCGAGGGGATGAGCAGTTCTTC
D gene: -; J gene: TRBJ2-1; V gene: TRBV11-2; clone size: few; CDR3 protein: CASSRPGDEQFF; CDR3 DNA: TGTGCCAGCAGCCGACCGGGCGATGAGCAGTTCTTC
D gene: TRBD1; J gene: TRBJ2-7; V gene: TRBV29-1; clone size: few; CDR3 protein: CSAVGTGYEQYF; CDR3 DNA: TGCAGCGCCGTAGGGACAGGCTACGAGCAGTACTTC
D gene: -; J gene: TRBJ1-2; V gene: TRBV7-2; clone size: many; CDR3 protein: CASSPVLVGYTF; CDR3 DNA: TGTGCCAGCAGCCCGGTCTTAGTAGGCTACACCTTC
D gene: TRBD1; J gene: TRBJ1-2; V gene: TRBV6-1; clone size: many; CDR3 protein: CASRETGQGVYGYTF; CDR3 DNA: TGTGCCAGCAGAGAAACGGGACAGGGGGTCTATGGCTACACCTTC
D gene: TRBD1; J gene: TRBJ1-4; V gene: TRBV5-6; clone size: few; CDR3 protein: CASSFRTGKNEFF; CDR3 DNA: TGTGCCAGCAGCTTCAGGACAGGGAAGAATGAGTTTTTT
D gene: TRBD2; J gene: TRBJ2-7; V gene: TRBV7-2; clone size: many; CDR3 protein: CASSPFREVYEQYF; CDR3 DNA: TGTGCCAGCAGTCCGTTTCGGGAGGTCTACGAGCAGTACTTC
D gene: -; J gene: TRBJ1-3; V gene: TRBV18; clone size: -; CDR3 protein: CASSPRVAGNTIYF; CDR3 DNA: TGTGCCAGCTCACCCAGGGTTGCTGGAAACACCATATATTTT
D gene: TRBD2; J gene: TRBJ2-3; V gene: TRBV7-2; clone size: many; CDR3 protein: CASSSPLALAGVADTQYF; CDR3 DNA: TGTGCCAGCAGCTCGCCCCTCGCACTAGCGGGAGTCGCAGATACGCAGTATTTT
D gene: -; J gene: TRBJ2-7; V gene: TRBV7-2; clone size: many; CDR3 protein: CASRPTGSYEQYF; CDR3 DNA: TGTGCCAGCAGGCCCACAGGTTCCTACGAGCAGTACTTC
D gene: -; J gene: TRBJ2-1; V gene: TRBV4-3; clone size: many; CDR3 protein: CASSQVAGQNNEQFF; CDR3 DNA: TGCGCCAGCAGCCAAGTGGCGGGGCAAAACAATGAGCAGTTCTTC
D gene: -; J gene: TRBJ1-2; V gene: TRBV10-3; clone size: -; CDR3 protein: CAIGDNYGYTF; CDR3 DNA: TGTGCCATCGGGGACAACTATGGCTACACCTTC
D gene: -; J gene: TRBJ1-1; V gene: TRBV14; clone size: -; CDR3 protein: CASQGSGRSTEAFF; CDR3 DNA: TGTGCCAGTCAAGGATCGGGTCGCAGCACTGAAGCTTTCTTT
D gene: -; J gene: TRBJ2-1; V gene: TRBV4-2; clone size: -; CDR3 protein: CASSQPSRGSARLDNEQFF; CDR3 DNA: TGTGCCAGCAGCCAACCATCCCGGGGGAGCGCAAGATTAGACAATGAGCAGTTCTTC
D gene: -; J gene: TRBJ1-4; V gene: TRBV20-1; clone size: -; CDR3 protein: CSARDEARGFRRANEKLFF; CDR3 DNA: TGCAGTGCTAGAGATGAGGCCAGGGGCTTTAGGAGAGCTAATGAAAAACTGTTTTTT